This T cell receptor (beta chain) was captured in a study of glioma-infiltrating T cells. The study, taken as a whole, reports: Only very few CDR3 sequences appeared in both tissue and blood. Gliomas, especially low-grade, showed above-expected tissue-blood divergence; non-neoplastic patients showed below.

A note on this clonotype: No antigen is known for it.

Using RNA template, CDR3s of TCR alpha and beta were amplified with iRepertoire arm-PCR. For one-step reverse transcription and amplification, roughly 95-400 ng of tissue mRNA or PBMC total RNA was used. TCRdb reprocessed the multiplex PCR reads via MiXCR and lists one record per CDR3 protein. The data contain roughly 100,000 distinct CDR3 sequences, under 30% of them singletons. The CDR3 extends over 18 amino acids. The J segment lost 4 bases and the V segment lost 4 bases, leaving 13 bases of the junction unmatched. Germline assignment: CDR1 LGHDT and CDR2 YNNKEL (reference sequence). The chain employs TRBV3-1 and TRBJ2-2; 9 bases map to TRBD2. This TCR derives from a human donor with low-grade glioma or glioblastoma, undergoing nonglioma brain surgery, or in good health (not recorded which). The sample comprised glioma tissue, nonneoplastic brain tissue, or PBMCs (not recorded which). CDR3 amino acids: CASSPGTSWGAVTGELFF. DNA of the CDR3: TGTGCCAGCAGCCCGGGGACTAGCTGGGGGGCTGTCACCGGGGAGCTGTTTTTT. The variable domain in full, completed from reference TRBV3-1 and TRBJ2-2, reads DTAVSQTPKYLVTQMGNDKSIKCEQNLGHDTMYWYKQDSKKFLKIMFSYNNKELIINETVPNRFSPKSPDKAHLNLHINSLELGDSAVYFCASSPGTSWGAVTGELFFGEGSRLTVL.